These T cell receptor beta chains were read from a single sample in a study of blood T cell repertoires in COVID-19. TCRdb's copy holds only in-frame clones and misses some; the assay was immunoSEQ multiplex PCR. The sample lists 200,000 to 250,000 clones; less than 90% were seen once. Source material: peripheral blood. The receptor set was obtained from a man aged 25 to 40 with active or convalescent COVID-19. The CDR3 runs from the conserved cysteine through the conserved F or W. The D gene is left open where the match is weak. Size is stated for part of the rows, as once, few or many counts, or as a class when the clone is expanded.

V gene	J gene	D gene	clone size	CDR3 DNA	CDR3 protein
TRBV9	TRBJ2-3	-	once	TGTGCCAGCAGCGTCGATCAGGGGGGAGATACGCAGTATTTT	CASSVDQGGDTQYF
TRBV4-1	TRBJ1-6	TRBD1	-	TGCGCCAGCAGCCAAAATGGACAGGGGCATAATTCACCCCTCCACTTT	CASSQNGQGHNSPLHF
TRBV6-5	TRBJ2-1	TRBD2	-	TGTGCCAGCAGTTACGCCGGGACTAGAGACAATGAGCAGTTCTTC	CASSYAGTRDNEQFF
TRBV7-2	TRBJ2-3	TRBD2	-	TGTGCCAGCAGCTTGACTAGCGGGGGTTGGGATACGCAGTATTTT	CASSLTSGGWDTQYF
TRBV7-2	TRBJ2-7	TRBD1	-	TGTGCCAGCAGCCTGAAGACAGGGTGGGGCGAGCAGTACTTC	CASSLKTGWGEQYF
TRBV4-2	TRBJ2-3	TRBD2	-	TGTGCCAGCAGCCAAGAACCGGGACTAGCGGGTCCAGATACGCAGTATTTT	CASSQEPGLAGPDTQYF
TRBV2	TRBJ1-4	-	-	TGTGCCAGCAGCGAAAGCAGGGAAAAACTGTTTTTT	CASSESREKLFF
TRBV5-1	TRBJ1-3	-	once	TGCGCCAGCAGCTTGGAGGGGAATCCTGGAAACACCATATATTTT	CASSLEGNPGNTIYF
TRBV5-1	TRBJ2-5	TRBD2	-	TGCGCCAGCAGCCGAGGGACTAGTCAGGTTCGGGAGACCCAGTACTTC	CASSRGTSQVRETQYF
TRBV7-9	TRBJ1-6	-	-	TGTGCCAGCAGCGAGCAAAGCTCCTATAATTCACCCCTCCACTTT	CASSEQSSYNSPLHF